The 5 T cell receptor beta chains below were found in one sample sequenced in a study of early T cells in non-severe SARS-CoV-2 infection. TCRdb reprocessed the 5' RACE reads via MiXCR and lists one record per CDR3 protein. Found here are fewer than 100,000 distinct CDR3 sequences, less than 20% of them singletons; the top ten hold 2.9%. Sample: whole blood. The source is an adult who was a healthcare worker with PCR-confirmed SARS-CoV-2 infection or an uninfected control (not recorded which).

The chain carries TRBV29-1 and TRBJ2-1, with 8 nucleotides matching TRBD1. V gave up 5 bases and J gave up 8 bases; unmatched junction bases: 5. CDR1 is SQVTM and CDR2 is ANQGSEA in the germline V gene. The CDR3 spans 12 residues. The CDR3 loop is CSVLRTGYEQFF. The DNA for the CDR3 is TGCAGCGTTCTGCGGACAGGGTATGAGCAGTTCTTC.

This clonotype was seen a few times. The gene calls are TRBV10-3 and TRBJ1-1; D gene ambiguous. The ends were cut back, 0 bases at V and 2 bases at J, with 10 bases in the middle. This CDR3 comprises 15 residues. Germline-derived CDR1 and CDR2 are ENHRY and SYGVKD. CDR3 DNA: TGTGCCATCAGTGAGTCGGCATCCGAAAACACTGAAGCTTTCTTT. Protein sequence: CAISESASENTEAFF.

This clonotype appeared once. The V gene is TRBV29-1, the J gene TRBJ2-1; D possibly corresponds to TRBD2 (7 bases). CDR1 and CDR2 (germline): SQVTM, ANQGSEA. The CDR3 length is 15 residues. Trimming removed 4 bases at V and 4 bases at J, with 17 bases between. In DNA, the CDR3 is TGCAGCGTTGTGAAGAGGCGGGGGCCGTACAATGAGCAGTTCTTC. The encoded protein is CSVVKRRGPYNEQFF.

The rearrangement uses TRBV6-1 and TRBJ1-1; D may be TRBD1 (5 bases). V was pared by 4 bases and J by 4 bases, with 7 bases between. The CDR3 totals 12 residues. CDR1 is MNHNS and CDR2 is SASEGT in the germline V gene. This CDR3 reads CASSGGGTEAFF. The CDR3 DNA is TGTGCCAGCAGTGGGGGGGGCACTGAAGCTTTCTTT.

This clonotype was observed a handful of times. CDR3 sequence (DNA): TGCAGCGTCCCTAGGGCCCATTCAGAGCAGTTCTTC. It yields the protein CSVPRAHSEQFF. This chain joins TRBV29-1 and TRBJ2-1, with D unclear. The CDR3 spans 12 residues. The V end lost 6 bases, the J end lost 10 bases, and 16 bases lay between the germline ends. Germline CDR1 SQVTM, CDR2 ANQGSEA.